Each of the 21 T cell receptor beta chains below was sequenced from the same sample in a study of radiotherapy plus CTLA-4 blockade in lung cancer. Profiling relied on immunoSEQ multiplex PCR, and the TCRdb table lists in-frame clones only, not all of them. The sample records about 88,000 clones, approximately 79% being singletons. The source was peripheral blood, collected from a patient treated with radiotherapy plus ipilimumab. Receptor source: a human donor with non-small cell lung cancer that progressed on radiotherapy plus ipilimumab.

This rearrangement joins TRBV18 to TRBJ2-5, with D maybe TRBD2 (5 bases). The CDR3 has 13 residues. Deletions cut 3 bases from V and 4 bases from J, with 9 bases between. The germline V gene has CDR1 KGHSH and CDR2 LQKENI. The CDR3 reads CASSPGRAETQYF. CDR3 nucleotides: TGTGCCAGCTCACCCGGGCGGGCAGAGACCCAGTACTTC.

The count of this clone is one. V and J are TRBV7-6 and TRBJ2-2; 14 bases align to TRBD2. Germline V CDR1 and CDR2: SGHVS, FNYEAQ. The V and J ends lost 8 bases and 5 bases, in that order; junction bases with no gene match: 13. The CDR3 is 18 residues long. CDR3 protein: CASGGGTSGSLGTGELFF. Written as DNA, the CDR3 is TGTGCCAGCGGAGGGGGGACTAGCGGGAGTCTGGGGACCGGGGAGCTGTTTTTT. The whole variable domain, remainder taken from reference TRBV7-6 and TRBJ2-2, is GAGVSQSPRYKVTKRGQDVALRCDPISGHVSLYWYRQALGQGPEFLTYFNYEAQQDKSGLPNDRFSAERPEGSISTLTIQRTEQRDSAMYRCASGGGTSGSLGTGELFFGEGSRLTVL.

J is TRBJ1-5 and V is TRBV2; D is possibly TRBD1 (5 bases). The V gene lost 3 bases and the J gene lost 0 bases, with 12 bases spanning the gap. Looked up from germline, CDR1 is SNHLY and CDR2 is FYNNEI. The CDR3 runs to 16 residues. CDR3 sequence (DNA): TGTGCCAGCAGTGACCCCTTCGACAGTAGCAATCAGCCCCAGCATTTT. Its translation: CASSDPFDSSNQPQHF.

CDR3 region: CASRGGIGGSGANVLTF. The CDR3 nucleotides read TGTGCCAGCAGGGGAGGAATTGGGGGTTCTGGGGCCAACGTCCTGACTTTC. The chain recombines TRBV28 with TRBJ2-6, with a tentative D call TRBD2 (6 bases). CDR3 length: 17 amino acids. CDR1 and CDR2 (germline): MDHEN, SYDVKM. The germline V and J ends were trimmed by 6 bases and 1 base, with 16 bases remaining between them.

This chain links TRBV9 with TRBJ1-1; 8 bases line up with TRBD1. Germline V gene sequence: CDR1 SGDLS, CDR2 YYNGEE. The junction had 3 bases not matched to a gene; V was cut back by 4 bases and J by 4 bases. CDR3 length equals 13 residues. This CDR3 reads CASSLTGGTEAFF. The CDR3 coding sequence is TGTGCCAGCAGCCTAACAGGGGGCACTGAAGCTTTCTTT.

The V gene is TRBV9, the J gene TRBJ1-2; 11 positions match TRBD1. With V trimmed by 0 bases and J by 8 bases, 6 bases remained unmatched. Germline assignment: CDR1 SGDLS and CDR2 YYNGEE. CDR3 length: 15 residues. The CDR3 sequence: CASSVAGQGALGYTF. For the CDR3, the DNA is TGTGCCAGCAGCGTAGCCGGACAGGGGGCCCTAGGCTACACCTTC.

The rearrangement links TRBV6-1 to TRBJ1-3; 7 bases fit TRBD1. With V trimmed by 7 bases and J by 3 bases, 6 bases remained unmatched. CDR1 and CDR2 from the germline V gene are MNHNS and SASEGT. The CDR3 extends over 14 amino acids. This CDR3 is CASNHRGSGNTIYF. The CDR3 coding sequence is TGTGCCAGCAACCACAGGGGAAGTGGAAACACCATATATTTT.

Remarks on this clone: A read error may produce the germline difference seen at one junction end. The gene calls are TRBV6-6 and TRBJ1-2, with D unresolved. The CDR3 has 12 residues. Germline V gene lookup returns CDR1 MNHNY and CDR2 SVGAGI (reference sequence). CDR3 sequence (DNA): TGTGCCAGCAGTTACTCGATCGGCTTTCTTTCCTTC. This codes for CASSYSIGFLSF.

The V and J genes are TRBV29-1 and TRBJ1-1; D remains ambiguous. This CDR3 is built from 14 residues. Per the germline V gene, CDR1 is SQVTM and CDR2 is ANQGSEA. V lost 6 bases, J lost 4 bases, and 18 bases lay in between. The chain's CDR3 is CSVSDFNRGTEAFF. In nucleotides, the CDR3 is TGCAGCGTCAGTGATTTTAATCGTGGCACTGAAGCTTTCTTT.

The chain couples TRBV4-1 to TRBJ1-1; TRBD1 is a possible D gene (6 bases). Trimming removed 4 bases at V and 6 bases at J, with 18 bases between. This CDR3 is 15 amino acids long. CDR1 MGHRA and CDR2 YSYEKL come from the germline V gene. This CDR3 is CASSPGAKVGPEAFF. The CDR3 DNA sequence: TGCGCCAGCAGCCCGGGGGCAAAGGTCGGGCCTGAAGCTTTCTTT.

The rearrangement joins TRBV27 to TRBJ2-7; TRBD2 matches 7 bases. Germline trimming cut 1 base from V and 6 bases from J; bases unmatched to any gene: 3. This CDR3 is 13 amino acids long. CDR1 and CDR2 from the germline V gene are MNHEY and SMNVEV (reference sequence). In nucleotides, the CDR3 is TGTGCCAGCAGTTTATACGGGGGGTCCGAGCAGTACTTC. Protein product: CASSLYGGSEQYF.

Only one count was recorded for this clone. This chain links TRBV6-6 with TRBJ1-6; D ambiguous. V gave up 5 bases and J gave up 5 bases, with 13 bases separating them. The CDR3 runs to 15 residues. CDR1 and CDR2 (germline): MNHNY, SVGAGI (reference sequence). The CDR3 reads CASSRTPGNNSPLHF. CDR3 bases: TGTGCCAGCAGTCGTACCCCGGGGAATAATTCACCCCTCCACTTT.

The chain combines TRBV2 with TRBJ2-3; D gene unclear. The CDR3 extends over 14 amino acids. Germline CDR1 reads SNHLY; CDR2 reads FYNNEI. Trimming stripped 6 bases from V and 4 bases from J, with 14 bases between. The chain's CDR3 is CASRKNSPADTQYF. As DNA, the CDR3 is TGTGCCAGCAGGAAGAACAGTCCTGCAGATACGCAGTATTTT.

Only a few counts were recorded for this clone. This chain links TRBV15 with TRBJ2-7; D uncertain. Trimming pared 1 base from V and 0 bases from J, leaving 4 bases between. This CDR3 spans 13 amino acids. Germline CDR1 LNHNV, CDR2 YYDKDF (reference sequence). Here the CDR3 DNA reads TGTGCCACCAGCAGAGTCGACTCCTACGAGCAGTACTTC. Amino acids: CATSRVDSYEQYF.

CDR3 sequence reads: CATTRADYSYEQYF. In DNA form, the CDR3 reads TGTGCCACCACCCGGGCGGACTATTCCTACGAGCAGTACTTC. J is TRBJ2-7 and V is TRBV28; a weak D match, TRBD2 (6 bases). The ends were cut back, 10 bases at V and 1 base at J, with 17 bases in the middle. This CDR3 has 14 amino acids. In germline, CDR1 is MDHEN, CDR2 SYDVKM.

The chain is built from TRBV7-8 and TRBJ2-7; no firm D call. Trimming shortened V by 1 base and J by 1 base, and 8 bases separated the two germline ends. This CDR3 is built from 14 residues. Germline V gene sequence: CDR1 SGHVS, CDR2 FQNEAQ. CDR3 loop: CASSLGTASYEQYF. The DNA for the CDR3 is TGTGCCAGCAGCTTAGGGACGGCATCCTACGAGCAGTACTTC. Complete variable domain (other parts from reference TRBV7-8 and TRBJ2-7): GAGVSQSPRYKVAKRGQDVALRCDPISGHVSLFWYQQALGQGPEFLTYFQNEAQLDKSGLPSDRFFAERPEGSVSTLKIQRTQQEDSAVYLCASSLGTASYEQYFGPGTRLTVT.

The CDR3 is CASSPDRGYGANVLTF. Written as DNA, the CDR3 is TGCGCCAGCAGCCCCGACAGGGGTTACGGGGCCAACGTCCTGACTTTC. The rearrangement links TRBV5-1 to TRBJ2-6, with 8 bases lining up with TRBD1. J was trimmed by 4 bases and V by 4 bases; bases with no gene match: 7. Germline CDR1 reads SGHRS; CDR2 reads YFSETQ. This CDR3 contains 16 residues.

A single count supports this clone. This chain joins TRBV11-2 and TRBJ2-3; the D gene is possibly TRBD1 (8 bases). From germline, CDR1 is SGHAT and CDR2 FQNNGV. The V end was cut by 4 bases, the J end by 2 bases, with 16 bases between. The CDR3 covers 16 residues. In DNA form, the CDR3 reads TGTGCCAGCAGCTGGGGGGGGACAGGTCACACAGATACGCAGTATTTT. This translates into CASSWGGTGHTDTQYF. The full variable domain, completed using reference TRBV11-2 and TRBJ2-3, is EAGVAQSPRYKIIEKRQSVAFWCNPISGHATLYWYQQILGQGPKLLIQFQNNGVVDDSQLPKDRFSAERLKGVDSTLKIQPAKLEDSAVYLCASSWGGTGHTDTQYFGPGTRLTVL.

This clone occurred a few times. This CDR3 reads CASSQVLLTGQPEAFF. The CDR3, as DNA: TGCGCCAGCAGCCAAGTATTGTTGACGGGACAGCCTGAAGCTTTCTTT. The chain employs TRBV4-1 and TRBJ1-1; 7 bases map to TRBD1. The germline V gene has CDR1 MGHRA and CDR2 YSYEKL. Losses at the gene ends were 1 base for V and 6 bases for J; bases not matched to a gene: 11. This CDR3 comprises 16 residues.

The CDR3: CASSPRGGGNQPQHF. CDR3 bases: TGTGCCAGCAGTCCCCGTGGAGGGGGAAATCAGCCCCAGCATTTT. The V call is TRBV28, the J call TRBJ1-5; D perhaps matches TRBD1 (6 bases). Trimming cost V 5 bases and J 4 bases, with 15 bases left between them. CDR1 and CDR2 from the germline V gene are MDHEN and SYDVKM. The CDR3 totals 15 residues.

The rearrangement uses TRBV4-1 and TRBJ2-7; 8 nucleotides match TRBD2. The CDR3 loop spans 15 amino acids. With V trimmed by 2 bases and J by 1 base, 4 bases remained unmatched. CDR1 and CDR2 from the germline V gene are MGHRA and YSYEKL. CDR3 coding DNA: TGCGCCAGCAGCCAATCGACTAGCGTATCCTACGAGCAGTACTTC. Translation gives CASSQSTSVSYEQYF.